The 4 T cell receptor beta chains given below trace back to one sample, sequenced in a study of immune heterogeneity within non-small cell lung tumors. Template came from bulk tumor genomic DNA, at roughly 600 ng per sample. The authors collected several far-apart biopsies from each primary tumor during surgery. Before undergoing curative surgery, patients had newly diagnosed non-small cell lung cancer that was untreated. Amplification of TCR beta CDR3 was performed by multiplex PCR with 32 V and 13 J primers. MiXCR, applied by TCRdb to the multiplex PCR reads, yields one record per CDR3 protein. The repertoire has around 12,000 distinct CDR3 sequences, roughly 30% of them found once; the top ten carry 21%. Sequencing was performed on lung tumor tissue. The receptor set was obtained from a woman in her forties or fifties with non-small cell lung cancer.

This clonotype is medium-sized within its sample. The rearrangement uses TRBV18 and TRBJ2-1; 10 nucleotides match TRBD1. V was pared by 3 bases and J by 2 bases, with 1 base of the junction left unmatched. The V gene's germline CDR1 is KGHSH and CDR2 LQKENI. The CDR3 contains 15 residues. CDR3 region: CASSPGQGAYNEQFF. DNA for the CDR3: TGTGCCAGCTCACCCGGACAGGGGGCCTACAATGAGCAGTTCTTC.

At least ten counts were recorded for this clonotype. The V gene is TRBV28, the J gene TRBJ1-1; a weak D match, TRBD1 (6 bases). This CDR3 region has 12 residues. Germline V gene data show CDR1 as MDHEN and CDR2 as SYDVKM. With 6 bases removed from V and 1 base from J, the gap between germline ends came to 6 bases. CDR3 nucleotide sequence: TGTGCCAGCAGGGACAGGAACACTGAAGCTTTCTTT. It yields the protein CASRDRNTEAFF.

This clonotype was detected a few times. V gene TRBV28 combines with J gene TRBJ1-6; D may be TRBD1 (6 bases). V was pared by 5 bases and J by 0 bases, with 14 bases between. The germline V gene encodes CDR1 MDHEN and CDR2 SYDVKM. CDR3 size: 17 residues. The CDR3 region is CASSPTRGSSYNSPLHF. The CDR3 region has the DNA TGTGCCAGCAGTCCCACCAGGGGAAGCTCCTATAATTCACCCCTCCACTTT.

The V gene is TRBV11-2, the J gene TRBJ2-1; 12 nucleotides match TRBD2. The V gene's germline CDR1 is SGHAT and CDR2 FQNNGV. Germline trimming cut 4 bases from V and 13 bases from J; bases unmatched to any gene: 14. The CDR3 is 16 amino acids. The CDR3 protein is CASSSRLAGDATYQFF. The CDR3 bases are TGTGCCAGCAGCTCGCGACTAGCGGGAGACGCCACTTACCAGTTCTTC.